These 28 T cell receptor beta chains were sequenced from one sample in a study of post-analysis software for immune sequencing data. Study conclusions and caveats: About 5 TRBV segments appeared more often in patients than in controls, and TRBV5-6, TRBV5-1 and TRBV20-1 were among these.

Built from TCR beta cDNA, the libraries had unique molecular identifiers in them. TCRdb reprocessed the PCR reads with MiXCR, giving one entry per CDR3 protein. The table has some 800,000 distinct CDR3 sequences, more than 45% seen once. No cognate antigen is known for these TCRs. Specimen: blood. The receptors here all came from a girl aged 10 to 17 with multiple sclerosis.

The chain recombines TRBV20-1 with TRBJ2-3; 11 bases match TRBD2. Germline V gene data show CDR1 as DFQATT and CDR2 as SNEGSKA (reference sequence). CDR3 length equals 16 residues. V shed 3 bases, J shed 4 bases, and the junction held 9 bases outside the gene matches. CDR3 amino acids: CSARPLAGGGADTQYF. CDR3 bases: TGCAGTGCTAGGCCGCTAGCGGGAGGTGGGGCAGATACGCAGTATTTT.

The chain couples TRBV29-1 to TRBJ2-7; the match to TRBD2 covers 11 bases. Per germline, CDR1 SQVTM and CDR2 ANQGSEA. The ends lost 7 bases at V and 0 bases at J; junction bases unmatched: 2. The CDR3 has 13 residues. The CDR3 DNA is TGCAGCGCCGGGACTAGCGGCTCCTACGAGCAGTACTTC. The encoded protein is CSAGTSGSYEQYF.

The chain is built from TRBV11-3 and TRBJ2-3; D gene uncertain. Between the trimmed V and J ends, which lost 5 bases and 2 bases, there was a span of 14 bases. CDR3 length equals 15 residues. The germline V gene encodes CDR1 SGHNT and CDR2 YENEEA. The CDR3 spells CASSTKLGLTDTQYF. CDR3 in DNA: TGTGCCAGCAGCACGAAGCTGGGTCTCACAGATACGCAGTATTTT. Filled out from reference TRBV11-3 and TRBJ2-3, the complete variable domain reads EAGVVQSPRYKIIEKKQPVAFWCNPISGHNTLYWYLQNLGQGPELLIRYENEEAVDDSQLPKDRFSAERLKGVDSTLKIQPAELGDSAVYLCASSTKLGLTDTQYFGPGTRLTVL.

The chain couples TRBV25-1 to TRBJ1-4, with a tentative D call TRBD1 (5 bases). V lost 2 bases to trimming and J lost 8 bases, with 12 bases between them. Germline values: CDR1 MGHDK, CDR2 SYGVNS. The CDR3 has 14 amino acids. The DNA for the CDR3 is TGTGCCAGCAGTGAAGCCCTGGGGACCGAAAAACTGTTTTTT. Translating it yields CASSEALGTEKLFF.

Here the CDR3 reads CSVGPGGETQYF. The CDR3 bases are TGCAGCGTTGGTCCAGGGGGGGAGACCCAGTACTTC. The chain couples TRBV29-1 to TRBJ2-4, with a tentative D call TRBD1 (7 bases). The J call may be in error: the DNA end matches TRBJ2-5 better. Germline V lookup: CDR1 SQVTM, CDR2 ANQGSEA. CDR3 length: 12 amino acids.

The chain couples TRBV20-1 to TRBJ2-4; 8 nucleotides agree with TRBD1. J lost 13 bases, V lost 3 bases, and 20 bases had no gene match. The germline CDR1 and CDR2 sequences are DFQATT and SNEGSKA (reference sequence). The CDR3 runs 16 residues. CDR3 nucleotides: TGCAGTGCTAGGGAAGGTCATGGGACAGGAGTTTGGGAGCAGTACTTC. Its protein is CSAREGHGTGVWEQYF.

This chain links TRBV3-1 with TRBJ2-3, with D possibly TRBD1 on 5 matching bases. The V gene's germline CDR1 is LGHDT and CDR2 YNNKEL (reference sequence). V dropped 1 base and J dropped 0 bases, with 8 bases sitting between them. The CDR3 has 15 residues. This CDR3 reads CASSQGPGSTDTQYF. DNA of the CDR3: TGTGCCAGCAGCCAAGGCCCAGGGAGCACAGATACGCAGTATTTT.

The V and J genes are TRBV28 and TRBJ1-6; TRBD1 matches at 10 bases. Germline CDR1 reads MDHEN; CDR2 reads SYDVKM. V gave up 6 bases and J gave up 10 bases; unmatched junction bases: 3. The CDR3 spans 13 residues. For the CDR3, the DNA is TGTGCCAGCAGAGGGACAGGGGAGTCACCCCTCCACTTT. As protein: CASRGTGESPLHF.

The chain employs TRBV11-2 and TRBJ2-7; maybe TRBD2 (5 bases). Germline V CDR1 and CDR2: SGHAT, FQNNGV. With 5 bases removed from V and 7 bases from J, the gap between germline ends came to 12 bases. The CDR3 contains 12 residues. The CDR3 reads CASSPAREEQYF. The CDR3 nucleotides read TGTGCCAGCAGCCCCGCTCGGGAAGAGCAGTACTTC.

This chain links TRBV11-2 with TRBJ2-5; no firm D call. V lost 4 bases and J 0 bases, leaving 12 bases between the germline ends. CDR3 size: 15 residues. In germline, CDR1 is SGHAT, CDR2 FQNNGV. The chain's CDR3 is CASSSSNLHQETQYF. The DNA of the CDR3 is TGTGCCAGCAGCTCAAGCAACCTCCACCAAGAGACCCAGTACTTC.

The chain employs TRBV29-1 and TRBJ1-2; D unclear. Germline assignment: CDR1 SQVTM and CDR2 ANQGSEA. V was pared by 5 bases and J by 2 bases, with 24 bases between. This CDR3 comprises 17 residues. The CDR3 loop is CSVPLQQDPAINYGYTF. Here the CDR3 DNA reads TGCAGCGTTCCACTGCAGCAGGACCCCGCGATAAACTATGGCTACACCTTC. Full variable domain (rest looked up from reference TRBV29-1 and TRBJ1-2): SAVISQKPSRDICQRGTSLTIQCQVDSQVTMMFWYRQQPGQSLTLIATANQGSEATYESGFVIDKFPISRPNLTFSTLTVSNMSPEDSSIYLCSVPLQQDPAINYGYTFGSGTRLTVV.

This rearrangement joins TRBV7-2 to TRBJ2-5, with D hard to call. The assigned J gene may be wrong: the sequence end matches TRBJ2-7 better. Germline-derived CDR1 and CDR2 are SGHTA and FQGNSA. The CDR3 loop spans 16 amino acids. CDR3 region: CASSLVARYALYEQYF. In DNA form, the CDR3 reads TGTGCCAGCAGCTTAGTGGCTAGGTATGCACTTTACGAGCAGTACTTC.

The CDR3, as DNA: TGTGCCAGCAGCTTGGGGCTAGCAGGAGCCTTTTACAATGAGCAGTTCTTC. This encodes CASSLGLAGAFYNEQFF. The chain recombines TRBV5-5 with TRBJ2-1; a possible D gene is TRBD2 (5 bases). Germline-derived CDR1 and CDR2 are SGHKS and YYEKEE (reference sequence). The CDR3 runs to 17 residues. Trimming shortened V by 0 bases and J by 4 bases, and 17 bases separated the two germline ends.

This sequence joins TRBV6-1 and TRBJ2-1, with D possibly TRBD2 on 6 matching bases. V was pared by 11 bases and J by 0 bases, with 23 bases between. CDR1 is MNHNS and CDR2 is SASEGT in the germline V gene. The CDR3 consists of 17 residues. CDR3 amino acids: CAFVPNPGDRSYNEQFF. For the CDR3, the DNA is TGTGCCTTCGTTCCCAATCCGGGAGACCGCTCCTACAATGAGCAGTTCTTC.

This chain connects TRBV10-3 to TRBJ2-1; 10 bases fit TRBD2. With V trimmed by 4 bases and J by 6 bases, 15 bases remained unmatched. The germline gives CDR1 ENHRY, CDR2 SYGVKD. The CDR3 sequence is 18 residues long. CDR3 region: CAISAPHPVAGGSNEQFF. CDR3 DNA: TGTGCCATCAGTGCGCCCCACCCCGTAGCGGGAGGTTCCAATGAGCAGTTCTTC.

This CDR3 reads CASSLGLGLLTDTQYF. The CDR3, as DNA: TGTGCCAGCAGCTTAGGCCTCGGACTACTCACAGATACGCAGTATTTT. The chain recombines TRBV7-9 with TRBJ2-3; possible D gene TRBD2, 6 bases. V dropped 1 base and J dropped 2 bases, with 13 bases sitting between them. The CDR3 sequence is 16 residues long. CDR1 and CDR2 from the germline V gene are SEHNR and FQNEAQ (reference sequence).

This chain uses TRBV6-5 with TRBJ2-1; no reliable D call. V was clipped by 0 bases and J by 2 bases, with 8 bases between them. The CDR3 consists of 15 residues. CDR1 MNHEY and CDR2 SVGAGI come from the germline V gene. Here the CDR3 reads CASSYSGNPYNEQFF. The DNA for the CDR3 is TGTGCCAGCAGTTACTCGGGAAACCCCTACAATGAGCAGTTCTTC.

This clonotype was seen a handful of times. CDR3 sequence (DNA): TGTGCCAGCAGCTTAGGTGGGACAGGGATTGGCGAGCAGTACTTC. Translated: CASSLGGTGIGEQYF. This chain uses TRBV7-2 with TRBJ2-4, with 9 bases identical to TRBD1. The DNA end is a closer match to TRBJ2-7, so the J assignment may be wrong. The CDR3 covers 15 residues. Germline lookup yields CDR1 SGHTA and CDR2 FQGNSA.

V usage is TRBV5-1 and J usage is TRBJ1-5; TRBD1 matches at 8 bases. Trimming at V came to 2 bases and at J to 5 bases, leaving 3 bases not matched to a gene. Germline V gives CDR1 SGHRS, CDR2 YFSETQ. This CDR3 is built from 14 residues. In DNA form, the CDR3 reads TGCGCCAGCAGCTTAGCAGGGGGCGATCAGCCCCAGCATTTT. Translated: CASSLAGGDQPQHF.

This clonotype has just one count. As DNA, the CDR3 is TGTGCCAGCAGTGAAGATGGGGGACAGGGGGTCATTGAGCAGTACTTC. Encoded protein: CASSEDGGQGVIEQYF. V and J are TRBV2 and TRBJ2-7; the match to TRBD1 covers 11 bases. Germline values: CDR1 SNHLY, CDR2 FYNNEI. The length of the CDR3 is 16 residues. V dropped 1 base and J dropped 7; count of bases not matched to a gene: 9.

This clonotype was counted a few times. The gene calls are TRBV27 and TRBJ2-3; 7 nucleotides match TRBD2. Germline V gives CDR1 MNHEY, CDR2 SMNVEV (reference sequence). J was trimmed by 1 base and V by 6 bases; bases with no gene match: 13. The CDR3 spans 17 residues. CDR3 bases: TGTGCCAGCAGCAACCTCGAGGGGAGGGGAGGCACAGATACGCAGTATTTT. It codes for CASSNLEGRGGTDTQYF.

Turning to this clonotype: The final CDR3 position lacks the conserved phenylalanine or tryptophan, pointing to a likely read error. The CDR3 region has the DNA TGTGCCAGCAGCTATACTAGCGGGAGTAACTACGAGCAGTACTGC. Translated, it gives CASSYTSGSNYEQYC. This chain uses TRBV7-6 with TRBJ2-7; 11 positions match TRBD2. Trimming took 4 bases from V and 3 from J; bases not matched to a gene: 5. This CDR3 has 15 amino acids. The germline gives CDR1 SGHVS, CDR2 FNYEAQ.

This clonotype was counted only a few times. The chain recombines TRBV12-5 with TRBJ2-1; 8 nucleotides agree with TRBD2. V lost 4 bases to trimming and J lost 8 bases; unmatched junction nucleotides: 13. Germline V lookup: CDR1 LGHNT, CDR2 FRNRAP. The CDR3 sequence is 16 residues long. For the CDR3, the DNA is TGTGCTAGTGGTTCAGCGGTCAGCGGGAGCAAAGATGAGCAGTTCTTC. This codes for CASGSAVSGSKDEQFF.

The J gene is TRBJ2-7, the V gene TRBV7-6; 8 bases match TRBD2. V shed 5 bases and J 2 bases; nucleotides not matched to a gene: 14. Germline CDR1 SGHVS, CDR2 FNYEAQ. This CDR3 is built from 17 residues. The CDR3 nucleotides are TGTGCCAGCAGCCACGAGGGGCGGGAGGCCCCAACCTACGAGCAGTACTTC. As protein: CASSHEGREAPTYEQYF.

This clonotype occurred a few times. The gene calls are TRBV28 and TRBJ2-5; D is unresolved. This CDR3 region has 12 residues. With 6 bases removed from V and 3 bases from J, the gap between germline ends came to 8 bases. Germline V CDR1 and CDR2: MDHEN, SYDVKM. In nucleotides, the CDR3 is TGTGCCAGCAGCTTAGCCAAAGAGACCCAGTACTTC. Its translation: CASSLAKETQYF.

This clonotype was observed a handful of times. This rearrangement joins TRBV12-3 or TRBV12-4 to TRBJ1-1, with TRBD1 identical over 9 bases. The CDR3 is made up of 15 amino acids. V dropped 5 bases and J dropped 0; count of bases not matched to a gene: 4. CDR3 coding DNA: TGTGCCAGCAGTGGGGACAGGGACATGAACACTGAAGCTTTCTTT. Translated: CASSGDRDMNTEAFF.

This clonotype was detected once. The CDR3 DNA reads as TGCAGTGCTAGAGATGGGCTAGCGGGAGTCCCAGATACGCAGTATTTT. It specifies CSARDGLAGVPDTQYF. The chain is built from TRBV20-1 and TRBJ2-3; 10 nucleotides align to TRBD2. V trimming: 0 bases; J trimming: 4 bases; junction bases outside the gene matches: 7. The CDR3 is 16 amino acids. Per the germline V gene, CDR1 is DFQATT and CDR2 is SNEGSKA (reference sequence).

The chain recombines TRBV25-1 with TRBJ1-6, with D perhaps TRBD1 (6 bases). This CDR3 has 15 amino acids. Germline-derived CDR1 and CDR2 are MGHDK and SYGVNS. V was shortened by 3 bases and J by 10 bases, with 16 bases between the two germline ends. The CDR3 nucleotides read TGTGCCAGCAGTGATCTGGGGGGCATTGGCTCACCCCTCCACTTT. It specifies CASSDLGGIGSPLHF.